The rows below give T cell receptor beta chains drawn from one sample of a study of chemoradiotherapy in HPV16-positive cancers. Some clones are missing from TCRdb's copy, which holds only in-frame ones; the method was immunoSEQ multiplex PCR. The sample lists some 20,000 clones; just under 75% were seen once. The sample here was taken from a patient who underwent chemoradiotherapy. The receptors were gathered from a human donor with HPV-associated anogenital cancer. CDR3s include the opening cysteine and the closing phenylalanine or tryptophan. The order of the fields is D gene, J gene, clone size, V gene, CDR3 DNA, CDR3 protein. The D gene is left open where the match is weak. The size field is filled for only some rows; it gives once, few, many or a size class.

TRBD2 | TRBJ2-2 | - | TRBV7-6 | TGTGCCAGCAGCTGGCCGGGACTAGCGGGAGATAGTAACACCGGGGAGCTGTTTTTT | CASSWPGLAGDSNTGELFF
- | TRBJ1-5 | once | TRBV4-1 | TGCGCCAGCAGCCCCGGCGATGGGCCCCAGCATTTT | CASSPGDGPQHF
TRBD2 | TRBJ2-7 | - | TRBV6-5 | TGTGCCAGCAGACCTACCCGGACTAGTCTTGACGAGCAGTACTTC | CASRPTRTSLDEQYF
- | TRBJ2-3 | once | TRBV27 | TGTGCCAGCAGTTTATATGATACGCAGTATTTT | CASSLYDTQYF
TRBD1 | TRBJ1-2 | once | TRBV27 | TGTGCCAGCAGGGGGACAGGGGGCTCGGGGGGTGATGGCTACACCTTC | CASRGTGGSGGDGYTF
- | TRBJ1-2 | - | TRBV10-3 | TGTGCCATCACCCCGAACAGGGACTATGGCTACACCTTC | CAITPNRDYGYTF
- | TRBJ1-3 | once | TRBV2 | TGTGCCAGCAGTGAAGCTCTATCTGGAAACACCATATATTTT | CASSEALSGNTIYF
- | TRBJ2-1 | - | TRBV27 | TGTGCCAGCAGGCGGGACAGTTACAATGAGCAGTTCTTC | CASRRDSYNEQFF
TRBD1 | TRBJ2-3 | - | TRBV18 | TGTGCCAGCTCACCCATATCGACAGGGAGTACAGATACGCAGTATTTT | CASSPISTGSTDTQYF
- | TRBJ2-2 | - | TRBV9 | TGTGCCAGCAGCGTAGCTACCGCTGGGGAGCTGTTTTTT | CASSVATAGELFF
TRBD2 | TRBJ2-2 | - | TRBV10-3 | TGTGCCATCAGTGCGGTAGCGGGAGTTCGTATCGCCGGGGAGCTGTTTTTT | CAISAVAGVRIAGELFF
- | TRBJ2-3 | - | TRBV14 | TGTGCCAGCAGCCGTTCTACAGATACGCAGTATTTT | CASSRSTDTQYF
- | TRBJ1-1 | once | TRBV2 | TGTGCCAGCAGAGGGGGGGTCGGGAACACTGAAGCTTTCTTT | CASRGGVGNTEAFF
- | TRBJ1-5 | few | TRBV28 | TGTGCCAGCAGTCATCCATCTTCGGGGCGAGGAAACAATCAGCCCCAGCATTTT | CASSHPSSGRGNNQPQHF
TRBD2 | TRBJ2-4 | - | TRBV6-6 | TGTGCCAGCAGTCCCCGAAGGGAGGGAAACATTCAGTACTTC | CASSPRREGNIQYF
- | TRBJ1-5 | few | TRBV7-2 | TGTGCCAGCAGCTCCTCATCGAGCAATCAGCCCCAGCATTTT | CASSSSSSNQPQHF
TRBD2 | TRBJ2-3 | - | TRBV19 | TGTGCCAGTAGTCCCCGCGGGGGGGCCTACACAGATACGCAGTATTTT | CASSPRGGAYTDTQYF
- | TRBJ1-1 | - | TRBV5-6 | TGTGCCAGCAGTCGTGAGGTGGACACTGAAGCTTTCTTT | CASSREVDTEAFF
- | TRBJ2-1 | - | TRBV19 | TGTGCCAGTAGTACAGGGATGGGTAGAGGGAGGCAAAGGAATGAGCAGTTCTTC | CASSTGMGRGRQRNEQFF
- | TRBJ1-2 | - | TRBV5-1 | TGCGCCAGCAGCTTGGCCCCCCAACCCTATGGCTACACCTTC | CASSLAPQPYGYTF
- | TRBJ2-7 | - | TRBV5-1 | TGCGCCAGCAGCTTGGACGGCACCGGACCCTACGAGCAGTACTTC | CASSLDGTGPYEQYF
TRBD2 | TRBJ2-3 | - | TRBV5-4 | TGTGCCAGCAGCAGGACTAGCCTCACAGATACGCAGTATTTT | CASSRTSLTDTQYF
- | TRBJ2-7 | few | TRBV7-9 | TGTGCCAGCAGCTTGGATCAGGGGGAGCAGTACTTC | CASSLDQGEQYF
TRBD1 | TRBJ2-7 | - | TRBV5-1 | TGCGCCAGCAGCTTGGAGGACAGGGGGCGCGAGCAGTACTTC | CASSLEDRGREQYF
- | TRBJ1-1 | - | TRBV15 | TGTGCCACCAGCAGACCCCGGGGGGCGAACACTGAAGCTTTCTTT | CATSRPRGANTEAFF
TRBD2 | TRBJ2-5 | - | TRBV5-8 | TGTGCCAGCAGACCTATACTAGCGATGCAAGAGACCCAGTACTTC | CASRPILAMQETQYF
- | TRBJ1-3 | once | TRBV29-1 | TGCAGCGTTGGGGAGGGTGGCGGAAACACCATATATTTT | CSVGEGGGNTIYF
- | TRBJ1-1 | - | TRBV29-1 | TGCAGCGTGGGGAAAGGAGGGAACACTGAAGCTTTCTTT | CSVGKGGNTEAFF
- | TRBJ2-5 | - | TRBV7-8 | TGTGCCAGCAGCCCGGGCCTACAGGTATCGTTGGAGACCCAGTACTTC | CASSPGLQVSLETQYF
- | TRBJ2-5 | - | TRBV7-9 | TGTGCCAGCAGCTTAGTAGTCCAGATCCAAGAGACCCAGTACTTC | CASSLVVQIQETQYF
TRBD2 | TRBJ2-3 | - | TRBV6-6 | TGTGCCAGCAGACCAGGACTAGCGGGAGGTGATACGCAGTATTTT | CASRPGLAGGDTQYF
- | TRBJ2-7 | - | TRBV6-6 | TGTGCCAGCAGTTCCTCGACGGACGAGCAGTACTTC | CASSSSTDEQYF
TRBD2 | TRBJ2-1 | once | TRBV19 | TGTGCCAGTAGTATAGAAAGCGGGAGGTCCTACAATGAGCAGTTCTTC | CASSIESGRSYNEQFF
- | TRBJ2-5 | - | TRBV4-1 | TGCGCCAGCACCATCCACCCTTTTAGCCTAGGGGGTGAGACCCAGTACTTC | CASTIHPFSLGGETQYF
- | TRBJ1-2 | - | TRBV28 | TGTGCCAGCAGTTTTACCAGGGGTTTAGGTGGCTACACCTTC | CASSFTRGLGGYTF
- | TRBJ1-6 | - | TRBV28 | TGTGCCAGCAGTTTAGGGCGGCCCGGCTCACCCCTCCACTTT | CASSLGRPGSPLHF
- | TRBJ2-7 | few | TRBV7-9 | TGTGCCAGCACGGATTGGGGGAGGTTCTACGAGCAGTACTTC | CASTDWGRFYEQYF
TRBD1 | TRBJ1-1 | - | TRBV7-3 | TGTGCCAGCAGCTTCGGACAGGGAGGTGAAGCTTTCTTT | CASSFGQGGEAFF
TRBD2 | TRBJ2-3 | - | TRBV15 | TGTGCCACCAGCAGACGGACTAGGACTAGCACAGATACGCAGTATTTT | CATSRRTRTSTDTQYF
TRBD1 | TRBJ2-7 | - | TRBV7-8 | TGTGCCAGCAGGGCGGGACAGGTTAACGAGCAGTACTTC | CASRAGQVNEQYF
- | TRBJ2-2 | few | TRBV5-1 | TGCGCCAGCAGCTTACAGGGAAACACCGGGGAGCTGTTTTTT | CASSLQGNTGELFF
- | TRBJ2-7 | few | TRBV7-7 | TGTGCTAGCAGCTTAGGGGCAGCAAACTACGAGCAGTACTTC | CASSLGAANYEQYF
- | TRBJ2-1 | - | TRBV30 | TGTGCCTGGCAGGGACGGGGAGCCCTCTCCGATGAGCAGTTCTTC | CAWQGRGALSDEQFF
- | TRBJ2-7 | - | TRBV20-1 | TGCAGTGCTAGAGTCCGGGAAGAGCAGTACTTC | CSARVREEQYF
- | TRBJ1-1 | - | TRBV7-9 | TGTGCCAGCAGCATAGCAGTGAACACTGAAGCTTTCTTT | CASSIAVNTEAFF
- | TRBJ2-2 | - | TRBV19 | TGTGCCAGTAGGGCCGGGACAATCTCCCTAGACACCGGGGAGCTGTTTTTT | CASRAGTISLDTGELFF
- | TRBJ2-5 | - | TRBV21-1 | TGTGCCAGCAGGTCCAGGGGTCGACGGACGCCCCAAGAGACCCAGTACTTC | CASRSRGRRTPQETQYF
TRBD1 | TRBJ1-1 | - | TRBV29-1 | TGCAGCGTTGAGACGACAGGGGAGACTGAAGCTTTCTTT | CSVETTGETEAFF
- | TRBJ2-1 | - | TRBV10-3 | TGTGCCATCAGTGAGGGGTACGGTGAGCAGTTCTTC | CAISEGYGEQFF
TRBD2 | TRBJ2-6 | - | TRBV4-3 | TGCGCCAGCAGCCAAGATTTACTAGCGGGGCTCAGCTCTGGGGCCAACGTCCTGACTTTC | CASSQDLLAGLSSGANVLTF
- | TRBJ1-5 | - | TRBV19 | TGTGCCAGTAGTCCCTCACAGGGTTTCAATCAGCCCCAGCATTTT | CASSPSQGFNQPQHF
- | TRBJ1-6 | few | TRBV30 | TGTGCCTGGAGGGGCAGTTATAATTCACCCCTCCACTTT | CAWRGSYNSPLHF
- | TRBJ2-7 | - | TRBV5-1 | TGCGCCAGCAGCGCGGGACTCCTGACCGACTACGAGCAGTACTTC | CASSAGLLTDYEQYF
- | TRBJ1-1 | - | TRBV5-1 | TGCGCCAGCAGCTGGGACTCGATAGGTGGAACTGAAGCTTTCTTT | CASSWDSIGGTEAFF
- | TRBJ2-5 | few | TRBV5-1 | TGCGCCAGCAAACAGCAGAGGACGGTCCAAGAGACCCAGTACTTC | CASKQQRTVQETQYF
TRBD2 | TRBJ2-5 | once | TRBV4-1 | TGCGCCAGCAGCCAAGAGTGGCTAGCGGGAGGGAGAGAGACCCAGTACTTC | CASSQEWLAGGRETQYF
- | TRBJ2-1 | few | TRBV9 | TGTGCCAGCAGCCATTCTTCCTACAATGAGCAGTTCTTC | CASSHSSYNEQFF